This T cell receptor beta chain was observed in a study of EBV T-cell therapy then PD-1 blockade in nasopharyngeal carcinoma (dated by TCRdb to the early 2020s). The CDR3 starts with the cysteine, ends with the phenylalanine, and has 14 residues. The DNA shown is the 42-base CDR3, in frame from base 1. V loses 2 bases of germline sequence and J loses 1 base, and the interval between the two ends is 7 bases. From a lookup of the germline V gene, CDR1 and CDR2 are MRHNA and SNTAGT. This clone was counted between two and nine times. What this receptor recognizes is not known. Base qualities are not at hand, and no much larger clone is one base apart. The sample carries other DNA sequences with the same CDR3. Interpreted using the paper, the time point label stands for: 266 days after commencement of treatment, after nivolumab therapy. The treatment or condition label, as the study defines it: AdE1-LMPpoly-expanded autologous EBV-specific T-cell therapy followed by anti-PD-1 nivolumab.

Genomic DNA was extracted from sorted cells using the Qiagen DNeasy Kit. Deep sequencing of the TCR beta chain was done on the immunoSEQ platform. For the original study's pipeline: The immunoSEQ Analyzer software was used to analyze the repertoire data. TCRdb obtained this table from immuneACCESS and retained in-frame rearrangements with V and J assigned. These tables miss some clones; where compared with another copy, unresolved V genes account for less than half of the shortfall, and the remainder is unexplained. V, J and clone size reflect that table, while D and trimming were determined from the DNA. The sample contains 20,000 or so clones, 80% to 90% of them found a single time. Jointly, the top ten make up under 35% of the sample.

The source of this sequence is a middle-aged man with nasopharyngeal carcinoma. The sample consisted of CD8+ T cells from blood, taken around day 260 from a patient whose treatment included autologous EBV-specific T cells and nivolumab. The receptor chain draws on TRBV6-4 and TRBJ2-3; the D gene is perhaps TRBD1 or TRBD2, as each covers 6 bases. The encoded CDR3 is CASSDRGGTDTQYF. The DNA sequence reads TGTGCCAGCAGTGACAGGGGGGGCACAGATACGCAGTATTTT.